The 21 T cell receptor beta chains reported below all come from one sample, sequenced in a study of T cells expressing NK-cell markers. Using the 5' RACE reads, TCRdb records one entry per CDR3 protein without DNA. This table lists about 540,000 distinct CDR3 sequences. Sequencing was performed on blood T cells: a sorted CD56 or NKG2C T cell subset, CD4+ or CD8+ T cells, or bulk PBMC T cells (not recorded which). The receptors derive from a man aged 18 to 29 in good health.

This sequence joins TRBV5-5 and TRBJ2-5. Germline V CDR1 and CDR2: SGHKS, YYEKEE (reference sequence). This CDR3 has 14 amino acids. CDR3 protein: CASSSGRLQETQYF.

The chain recombines TRBV6-5 with TRBJ1-5. The CDR3 totals 15 residues. CDR1 and CDR2 from the germline V gene are MNHEY and SVGAGI. The CDR3 loop reads CASSFRGGPNQPQHF.

The J gene is TRBJ2-7, the V gene TRBV12-3 or TRBV12-4; TCRdb picks TRBD1, but there is no DNA to check that call. The CDR3 spans 16 residues. This CDR3 is CASSASGGRSSYEQYF.

The genes are TRBV7-3 and TRBJ2-1; TCRdb lists TRBD2, though no DNA is available to test this call. The CDR3 has 13 amino acids. Germline V gene sequence: CDR1 SGHTA, CDR2 FQGTGA. CDR3 in amino acids: CASASVPSSEQFF.

The CDR3: CSAIEMRDKYEQYF. The chain has TRBV20-1 and TRBJ2-7; TCRdb's D call of TRBD1 is untestable without DNA. CDR1 is DFQATT, CDR2 SNEGSKA, per germline (reference sequence). The CDR3 loop spans 14 amino acids.

The chain couples TRBV20-1 to TRBJ2-1; as DNA is missing, the TRBD2 call by TCRdb cannot be tested. Germline loops: CDR1 DFQATT, CDR2 SNEGSKA (reference sequence). The CDR3 has 13 residues. The CDR3 spells CSARTSGYNEQFF.

V is TRBV5-5 and J is TRBJ2-2; TCRdb returns TRBD1, unconfirmable since there is no DNA. The CDR3 totals 15 residues. The germline V gene has CDR1 SGHKS and CDR2 YYEKEE (reference sequence). The CDR3 protein is CASSPLGTETGELFF.

The chain carries TRBV29-1 and TRBJ2-7; TCRdb picks TRBD2, but there is no DNA to check that call. The CDR3 length is 12 residues. The germline V gene has CDR1 SQVTM and CDR2 ANQGSEA. This CDR3 is CSVREGIYEQYF.

V is TRBV5-1 and J is TRBJ2-5; the D gene TCRdb calls, TRBD2, cannot be checked with no DNA. The CDR3 is made up of 15 amino acids. The germline gives CDR1 SGHRS, CDR2 YFSETQ. CDR3 amino acids: CASSPLAEGKETQYF.

The rearrangement links TRBV6-2 or TRBV6-3 to TRBJ2-3; TCRdb designates TRBD1, a call that cannot be tested without DNA. Per germline, CDR1 MNHEY and CDR2 SVGEGT. The CDR3 is 15 amino acids. CDR3 residues: CASSYTATGTDTQYF.

The rearrangement joins TRBV20-1 to TRBJ1-3. Germline V gene lookup returns CDR1 DFQATT and CDR2 SNEGSKA (reference sequence). The length of the CDR3 is 14 residues. This CDR3 reads CSARSMLSGNTIYF.

The chain uses TRBV5-1 and TRBJ2-3; TCRdb's assignment of TRBD1 cannot be checked, as there is no DNA. Germline loops: CDR1 SGHRS, CDR2 YFSETQ. CDR3 length: 15 amino acids. The CDR3 spells CASSFPPQPADTQYF.

The chain joins TRBV20-1 to TRBJ2-4; TCRdb lists TRBD1, though no DNA is available to test this call. CDR1 DFQATT and CDR2 SNEGSKA come from the germline V gene (reference sequence). The CDR3 is 11 amino acids. CDR3 protein: CSAGQGLYEYF.

The chain employs TRBV20-1 and TRBJ2-5; without DNA, the TCRdb call of TRBD2 cannot be checked. Germline-derived CDR1 and CDR2 are DFQATT and SNEGSKA (reference sequence). The CDR3 totals 15 residues. The CDR3 sequence is CSARGTSGSPETQYF.

The genes are TRBV7-2 and TRBJ1-5; TCRdb calls TRBD1, which cannot be checked without DNA. Germline assignment: CDR1 SGHTA and CDR2 FQGNSA. CDR3 size: 14 residues. This CDR3 reads CASSDSGNSQPQHF.

J is TRBJ1-2 and V is TRBV12-3 or TRBV12-4; the D call from TCRdb, TRBD1, cannot be confirmed without DNA. The CDR3 has 14 amino acids. The CDR3 here is CASSSTGGYDGYTF.

The CDR3 spells CASSPVDGNQPQHF. The V gene is TRBV7-9, the J gene TRBJ1-5. This CDR3 comprises 14 residues. The germline V gene has CDR1 SEHNR and CDR2 FQNEAQ (reference sequence).

V and J are TRBV2 and TRBJ2-3; TCRdb names TRBD2, which stays unverified in the absence of DNA. There are 14 residues in the CDR3. The germline V gene encodes CDR1 SNHLY and CDR2 FYNNEI. CDR3 protein: CARKSGRRLDTQYF.

V usage is TRBV6-1 and J usage is TRBJ1-2. Germline CDR1 reads MNHNS; CDR2 reads SASEGT. The CDR3 length is 16 residues. Here the CDR3 reads CASSPLRRMANYGYTF.

This CDR3 reads CASGRIQETQYF. The chain recombines TRBV6-1 with TRBJ2-5. This CDR3 spans 12 amino acids. Germline V gene lookup returns CDR1 MNHNS and CDR2 SASEGT.

CDR3 sequence reads: CASSLEAGGPGSTGELFF. The rearrangement joins TRBV11-2 to TRBJ2-2; lacking DNA, the TRBD2 call made by TCRdb goes unchecked. The CDR3 covers 18 residues. Germline V gene sequence: CDR1 SGHAT, CDR2 FQNNGV.